This record looks at one TCR beta chain sequence and its context. The sample is drawn from a study of T cell changes during pregnancy in multiple sclerosis. J was trimmed by 2 bases and V by 4 bases; bases with no gene match: 5. CDR1 is LNHDA, CDR2 SQIVND, per germline (reference sequence). This CDR3 is 16 amino acids long. Profiled with immunoSEQ multiplex PCR; TCRdb holds only in-frame clones, not every one. The table lists approximately 99,000 clones, approximately 93% of them singletons. The sequencing here drew on peripheral blood, taken after pregnancy. This sequence originates from a female donor with multiple sclerosis, enrolled in a pregnancy study. The chain has TRBV19 and TRBJ1-5; 10 bases are a match to TRBD1. The CDR3 spells CASSNPGTGGNQPQHF. DNA for the CDR3: TGTGCCAGTAGTAACCCCGGGACAGGGGGCAATCAGCCCCAGCATTTT.